This T cell receptor beta chain was obtained from a study of blood T cell repertoires in COVID-19. Libraries were prepared by immunoSEQ multiplex PCR; TCRdb keeps only in-frame clonotypes and omits some of them. This sample carries about 70,000 clones, 83% of them seen once, and the ten largest clones take 6.5% to 7.5%. The V gene end was trimmed by 5 bases and the J gene end by 2 bases; junction bases not matched to a gene: 9. Germline lookup yields CDR1 SGHTA and CDR2 FQGNSA. This CDR3 has 15 residues. This clone has a count of ten or more. The sample contains more than one DNA sequence encoding this CDR3. Followed over time, Seattle patients had been enrolled while infection was active.

The clonotype was recovered from a man aged 25-45 years with COVID-19, enrolled during active disease. The rearrangement links TRBV7-2 to TRBJ2-7, with 7 nucleotides matching TRBD2. The sequencing input was peripheral blood. The CDR3, as DNA: TGTGCCAGCAGCACGGGTGGGGGAGGGCCCTACGAGCAGTACTTC. It translates to CASSTGGGGPYEQYF.